This TCR beta chain was identified during a study of preoperative IRX-2 immunotherapy in early breast cancer. CDR1 is SNHLY, CDR2 FYNNEI, per germline. V was cut by 4 bases and J by 8 bases, with 11 bases left in between. The CDR3 runs to 13 residues. Measured with immunoSEQ multiplex PCR; TCRdb has only the in-frame clones, and not every one. Of around 62,000 clones listed, approximately 94% are singletons. The treatment is: preoperative locoregional IRX-2 cytokine immunotherapy. Patients received preoperative, locoregional IRX-2 cytokine immunotherapy in a phase Ib study. V gene TRBV2 combines with J gene TRBJ1-4; no clear D. This sample was obtained from a patient treated with IRX-2 immunotherapy. The sequence was obtained from a human donor with breast cancer. This CDR3 is CASSVHPMEKLFF. For the CDR3, the DNA is TGTGCCAGCAGTGTTCACCCGATGGAAAAACTGTTTTTT.